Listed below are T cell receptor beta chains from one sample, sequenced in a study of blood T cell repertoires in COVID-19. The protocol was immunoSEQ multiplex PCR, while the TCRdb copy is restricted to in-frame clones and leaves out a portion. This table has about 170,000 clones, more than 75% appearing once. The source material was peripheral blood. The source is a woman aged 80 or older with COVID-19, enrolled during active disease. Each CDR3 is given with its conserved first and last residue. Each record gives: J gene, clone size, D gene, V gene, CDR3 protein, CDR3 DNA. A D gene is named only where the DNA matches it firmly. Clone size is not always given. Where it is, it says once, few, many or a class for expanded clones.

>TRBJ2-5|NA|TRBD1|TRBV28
CASSRTGAQETQYF
TGTGCCAGCAGTCGGACAGGGGCACAAGAGACCCAGTACTTC
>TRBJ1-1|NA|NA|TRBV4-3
CASSQVTGNTEAFF
TGCGCCAGCAGCCAAGTTACAGGCAACACTGAAGCTTTCTTT
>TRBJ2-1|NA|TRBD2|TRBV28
CASPGSSAGGSSYNEQFF
TGTGCCAGCCCCGGAAGTTCAGCGGGAGGGAGCTCCTACAATGAGCAGTTCTTC
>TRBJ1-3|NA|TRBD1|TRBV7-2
CASSSTGDPGNTIYF
TGTGCCAGCAGCTCGACAGGGGATCCTGGAAACACCATATATTTT
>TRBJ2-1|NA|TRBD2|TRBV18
CASSPNLAGEEFF
TGTGCCAGCTCACCTAACCTAGCGGGAGAAGAGTTCTTC
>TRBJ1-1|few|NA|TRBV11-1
CASSSRVTEAFF
TGTGCCAGCAGCTCCAGGGTTACTGAAGCTTTCTTT
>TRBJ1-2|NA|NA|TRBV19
CASSPRGGGMENYGYTF
TGTGCCAGTAGTCCAAGGGGGGGCGGCATGGAGAACTATGGCTACACCTTC
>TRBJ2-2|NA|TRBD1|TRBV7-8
CASSGNTGASTGELFF
TGTGCCAGCAGCGGAAACACAGGGGCCTCCACCGGGGAGCTGTTTTTT
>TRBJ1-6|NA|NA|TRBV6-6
CASMGHSYNSPLHF
TGTGCCAGCATGGGGCACTCCTATAATTCACCCCTCCACTTT
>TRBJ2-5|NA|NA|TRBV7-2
CASSSRDFQETQYF
TGTGCCAGCAGCTCACGGGATTTTCAAGAGACCCAGTACTTC
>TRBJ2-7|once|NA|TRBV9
CASSVGQGSTYEQYF
TGTGCCAGCAGCGTAGGTCAGGGCAGCACCTACGAGCAGTACTTC
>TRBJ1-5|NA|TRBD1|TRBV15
CATSDGTASNQPQHF
TGTGCCACCAGCGACGGGACAGCGAGCAATCAGCCCCAGCATTTT
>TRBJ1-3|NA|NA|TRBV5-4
CASSLRGGGNTIYF
TGTGCCAGCAGCTTGAGAGGGGGTGGAAACACCATATATTTT
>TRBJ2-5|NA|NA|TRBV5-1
CASSPGTSKETQYF
TGCGCCAGCAGCCCCGGGACTTCCAAAGAGACCCAGTACTTC
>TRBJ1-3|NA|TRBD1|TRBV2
CATKWDSGNTIYF
TGTGCCACGAAATGGGACAGCGGAAACACCATATATTTT
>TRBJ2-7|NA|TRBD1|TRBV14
CASRGGDAEQYF
TGTGCCAGCAGAGGGGGCGATGCCGAGCAGTACTTC
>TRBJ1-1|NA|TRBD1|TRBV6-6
CASSPWGGQGSISTEAFF
TGTGCCAGCAGTCCCTGGGGAGGACAGGGGTCGATAAGCACTGAAGCTTTCTTT
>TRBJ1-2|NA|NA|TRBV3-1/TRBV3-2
CASSQNPGTNYGYTF
TGTGCCAGCAGCCAAAATCCAGGGACAAACTATGGCTACACCTTC
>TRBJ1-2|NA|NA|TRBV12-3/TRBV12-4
CASRLGPNYGYTF
TGTGCCAGCAGATTGGGGCCTAACTATGGCTACACCTTC
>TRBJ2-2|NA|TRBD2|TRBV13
CASSLGGRGTGELFF
TGTGCCAGCAGCTTAGGCGGGAGGGGCACCGGGGAGCTGTTTTTT
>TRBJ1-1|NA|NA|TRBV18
CASSTNMNTEAFF
TGTGCCAGCTCTACTAATATGAACACTGAAGCTTTCTTT
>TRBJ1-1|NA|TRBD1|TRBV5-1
CASSWTGSEAFF
TGCGCCAGCAGCTGGACAGGGAGTGAAGCTTTCTTT
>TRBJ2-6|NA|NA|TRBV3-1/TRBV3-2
CASSQDVPDSFSGANVLTF
TGTGCCAGCAGCCAAGATGTACCGGACAGCTTCTCTGGGGCCAACGTCCTGACTTTC
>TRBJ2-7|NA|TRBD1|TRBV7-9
CASSLTLPQGNEQYF
TGTGCCAGCAGCTTAACATTACCACAGGGGAACGAGCAGTACTTC
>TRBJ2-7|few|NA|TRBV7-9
CASSPTPPRSSYEQYF
TGTGCCAGCAGCCCGACCCCTCCCCGGAGCTCCTACGAGCAGTACTTC
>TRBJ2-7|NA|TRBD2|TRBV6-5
CASSSLAGGGEQYF
TGTGCCAGCAGTTCACTAGCGGGAGGAGGCGAGCAGTACTTC
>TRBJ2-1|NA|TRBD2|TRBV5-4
CASSPIAVAGGNNEQFF
TGTGCCAGCAGCCCGATAGCGGTAGCGGGGGGGAACAATGAGCAGTTCTTC
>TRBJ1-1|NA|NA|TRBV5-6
CASSSDMGGTEAFF
TGTGCCAGCAGCTCGGACATGGGAGGGACTGAAGCTTTCTTT
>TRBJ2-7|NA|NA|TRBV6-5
CASSYMGPPAEQYF
TGTGCCAGCAGTTACATGGGGCCCCCTGCCGAGCAGTACTTC
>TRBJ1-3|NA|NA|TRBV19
CATSGRTIYF
TGTGCCACTTCGGGAAGGACCATATATTTT
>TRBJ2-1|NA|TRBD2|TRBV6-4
CASSPSGSYNEQFF
TGTGCCAGCAGTCCTAGCGGGTCCTACAATGAGCAGTTCTTC